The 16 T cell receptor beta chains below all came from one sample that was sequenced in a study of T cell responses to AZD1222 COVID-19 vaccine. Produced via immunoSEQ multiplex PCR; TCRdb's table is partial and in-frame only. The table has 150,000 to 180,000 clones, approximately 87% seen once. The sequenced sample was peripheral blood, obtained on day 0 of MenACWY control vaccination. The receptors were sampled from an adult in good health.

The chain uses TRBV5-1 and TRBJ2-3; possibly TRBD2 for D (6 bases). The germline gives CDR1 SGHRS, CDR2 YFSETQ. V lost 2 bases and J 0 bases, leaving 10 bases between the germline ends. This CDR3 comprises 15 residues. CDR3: CASSFGTSSTDTQYF. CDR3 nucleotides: TGCGCCAGCAGCTTCGGGACTTCTAGCACAGATACGCAGTATTTT.

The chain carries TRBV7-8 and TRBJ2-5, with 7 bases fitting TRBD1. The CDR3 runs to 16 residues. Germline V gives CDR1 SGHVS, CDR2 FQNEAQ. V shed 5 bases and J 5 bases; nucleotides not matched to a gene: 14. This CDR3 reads CASSPDRPGRSETQYF. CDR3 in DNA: TGTGCCAGCAGCCCGGACAGGCCGGGTAGGAGTGAGACCCAGTACTTC.

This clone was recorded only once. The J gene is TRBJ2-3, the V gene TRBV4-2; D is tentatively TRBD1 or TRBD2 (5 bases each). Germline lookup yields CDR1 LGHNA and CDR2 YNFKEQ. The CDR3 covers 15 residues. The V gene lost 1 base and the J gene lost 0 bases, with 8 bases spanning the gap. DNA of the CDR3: TGTGCCAGCAGCCAAGGAGGGGCCAGCACAGATACGCAGTATTTT. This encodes CASSQGGASTDTQYF.

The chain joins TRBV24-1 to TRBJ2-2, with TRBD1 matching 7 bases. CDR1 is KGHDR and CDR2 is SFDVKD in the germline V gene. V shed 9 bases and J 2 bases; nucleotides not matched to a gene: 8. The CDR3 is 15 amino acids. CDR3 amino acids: CATLGTDSNTGELFF. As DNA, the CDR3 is TGTGCCACCCTGGGGACAGATTCAAACACCGGGGAGCTGTTTTTT.

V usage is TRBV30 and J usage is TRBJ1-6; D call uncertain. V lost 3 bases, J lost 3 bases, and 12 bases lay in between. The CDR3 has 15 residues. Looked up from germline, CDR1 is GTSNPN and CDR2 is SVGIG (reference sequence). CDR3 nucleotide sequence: TGTGCCTGGAGGAACGGACGGGTCTATAATTCACCCCTCCACTTT. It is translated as CAWRNGRVYNSPLHF. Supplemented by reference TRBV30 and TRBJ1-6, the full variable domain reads SQTIHQWPATLVQPVGSPLSLECTVEGTSNPNLYWYRQAAGRGLQLLFYSVGIGQISSEVPQNLSASRPQDRQFILSSKKLLLSDSGFYLCAWRNGRVYNSPLHFGNGTRLTVT.

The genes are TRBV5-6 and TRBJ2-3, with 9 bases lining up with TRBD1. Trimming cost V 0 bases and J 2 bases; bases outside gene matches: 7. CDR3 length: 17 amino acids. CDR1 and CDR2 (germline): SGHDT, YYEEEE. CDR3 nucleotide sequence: TGTGCCAGCAGCTTGGTCCTCCGGGACAGGGACACAGATACGCAGTATTTT. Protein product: CASSLVLRDRDTDTQYF.

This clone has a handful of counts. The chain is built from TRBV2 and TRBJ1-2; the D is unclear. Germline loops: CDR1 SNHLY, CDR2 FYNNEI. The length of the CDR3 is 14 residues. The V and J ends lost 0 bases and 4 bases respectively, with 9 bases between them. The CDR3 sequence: CASSEALAGYGYTF. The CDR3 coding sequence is TGTGCCAGCAGTGAAGCGTTGGCAGGCTATGGCTACACCTTC.

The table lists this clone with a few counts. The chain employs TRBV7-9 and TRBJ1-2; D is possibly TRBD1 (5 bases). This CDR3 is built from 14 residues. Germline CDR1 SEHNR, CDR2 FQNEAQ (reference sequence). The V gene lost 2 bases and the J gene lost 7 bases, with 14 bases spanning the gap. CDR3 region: CASSLTGSQGGYTF. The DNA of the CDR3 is TGTGCCAGCAGCTTAACTGGGAGTCAGGGTGGCTACACCTTC.

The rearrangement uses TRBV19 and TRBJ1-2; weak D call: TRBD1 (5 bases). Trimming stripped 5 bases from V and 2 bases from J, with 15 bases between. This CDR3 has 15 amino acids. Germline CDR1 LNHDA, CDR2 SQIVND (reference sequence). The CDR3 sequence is CASSVWDVINYGYTF. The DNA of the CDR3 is TGTGCCAGTAGTGTCTGGGACGTAATAAACTATGGCTACACCTTC.

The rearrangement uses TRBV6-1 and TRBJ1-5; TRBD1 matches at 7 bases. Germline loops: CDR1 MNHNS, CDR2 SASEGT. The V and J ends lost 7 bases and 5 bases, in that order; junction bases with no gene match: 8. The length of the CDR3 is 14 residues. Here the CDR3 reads CASTVTGDDQPQHF. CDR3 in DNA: TGTGCCAGCACCGTAACAGGGGACGATCAGCCCCAGCATTTT.

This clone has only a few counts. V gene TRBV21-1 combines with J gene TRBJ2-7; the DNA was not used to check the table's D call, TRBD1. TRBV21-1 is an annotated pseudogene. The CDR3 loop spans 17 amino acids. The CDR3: CASSYWGRARGSYEQYV. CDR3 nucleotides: TGTGCCAGCAGCTACTGGGGGCGGGCCAGGGGTTCCTACGAGCAGTACGTC.

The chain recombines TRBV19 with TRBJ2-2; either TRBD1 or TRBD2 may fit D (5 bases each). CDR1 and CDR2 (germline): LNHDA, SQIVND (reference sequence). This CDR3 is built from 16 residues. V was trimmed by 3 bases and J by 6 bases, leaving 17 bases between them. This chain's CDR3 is CASSIAGTSVAGELFF. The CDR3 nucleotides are TGTGCCAGTAGTATCGCAGGGACGAGTGTGGCCGGGGAGCTGTTTTTT.

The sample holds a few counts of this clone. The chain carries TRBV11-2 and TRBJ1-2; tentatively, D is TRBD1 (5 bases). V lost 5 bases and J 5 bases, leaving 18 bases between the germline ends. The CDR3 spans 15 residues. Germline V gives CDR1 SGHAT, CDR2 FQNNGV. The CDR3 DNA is TGTGCCAGCAGCCCCTGGGGCAGCCTAACTTATGGCTACACCTTC. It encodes CASSPWGSLTYGYTF.

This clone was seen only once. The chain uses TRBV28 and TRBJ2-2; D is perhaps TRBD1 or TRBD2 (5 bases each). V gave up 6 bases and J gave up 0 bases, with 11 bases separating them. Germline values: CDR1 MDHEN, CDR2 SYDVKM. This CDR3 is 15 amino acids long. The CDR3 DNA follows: TGTGCCAGCAGCCTGGGACGGACGAACACCGGGGAGCTGTTTTTT. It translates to CASSLGRTNTGELFF.

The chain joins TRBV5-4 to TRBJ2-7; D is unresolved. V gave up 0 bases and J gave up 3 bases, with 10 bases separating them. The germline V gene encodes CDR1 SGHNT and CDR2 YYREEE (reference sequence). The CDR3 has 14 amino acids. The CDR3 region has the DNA TGTGCCAGCAGCTTGGACGGCACTTACTACGAGCAGTACTTC. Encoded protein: CASSLDGTYYEQYF.

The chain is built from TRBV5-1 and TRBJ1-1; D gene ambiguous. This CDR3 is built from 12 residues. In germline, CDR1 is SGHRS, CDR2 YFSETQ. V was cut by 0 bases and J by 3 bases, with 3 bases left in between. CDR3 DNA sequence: TGCGCCAGCAGCTTGGGTTACACTGAAGCTTTCTTT. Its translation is CASSLGYTEAFF.